This is a list of T cell receptor beta chains from one sample in a study of blood T cell repertoires in COVID-19. Some clones are missing from TCRdb's copy, which holds only in-frame ones; the method was immunoSEQ multiplex PCR. The table records 130,000 or so clones, about four fifths of them present only once. The sample taken for sequencing was peripheral blood. These receptors were obtained from a woman aged 65 to 85 with acute or convalescent COVID-19. Both conserved end residues are part of each CDR3. Fields, in order: D gene, V gene, clone size, J gene, CDR3 length, CDR3 protein, CDR3 DNA. D genes are given only for firm matches. Clone size is given for some rows only: seen once, a few or many times, or a class if the clone is expanded.

D gene: TRBD1
V gene: TRBV14
clone size: -
J gene: TRBJ1-1
CDR3 length: 16
CDR3 protein: CASSQVGGGRDTEAFF
CDR3 DNA: TGTGCCAGCAGCCAAGTTGGAGGGGGCCGGGACACTGAAGCTTTCTTT

D gene: TRBD1
V gene: TRBV2
clone size: once
J gene: TRBJ1-2
CDR3 length: 18
CDR3 protein: CASSGGLGMTGAIYGYTF
CDR3 DNA: TGTGCCAGCAGCGGAGGTTTGGGCATGACAGGGGCGATCTATGGCTACACCTTC

D gene: TRBD1
V gene: TRBV7-3
clone size: -
J gene: TRBJ2-1
CDR3 length: 16
CDR3 protein: CASSLNPPGTGNEQFF
CDR3 DNA: TGTGCCAGCAGCTTAAACCCCCCAGGGACAGGGAATGAGCAGTTCTTC

D gene: -
V gene: TRBV9
clone size: few
J gene: TRBJ2-1
CDR3 length: 14
CDR3 protein: CASSVQGQNNEQFF
CDR3 DNA: TGTGCCAGCAGCGTACAGGGTCAGAACAATGAGCAGTTCTTC

D gene: TRBD1
V gene: TRBV6-2/TRBV6-3
clone size: -
J gene: TRBJ1-5
CDR3 length: 18
CDR3 protein: CASSGRQGRIYSNQPQHF
CDR3 DNA: TGTGCCAGCAGTGGCCGACAGGGGAGGATCTACAGCAATCAGCCCCAGCATTTT

D gene: -
V gene: TRBV4-3
clone size: -
J gene: TRBJ1-1
CDR3 length: 16
CDR3 protein: CASSQAYIRRNTEAFF
CDR3 DNA: TGCGCCAGCAGCCAAGCCTATATTAGAAGGAACACTGAAGCTTTCTTT

D gene: TRBD1
V gene: TRBV6-6
clone size: -
J gene: TRBJ1-5
CDR3 length: 13
CDR3 protein: CASRRQGFEPQHF
CDR3 DNA: TGTGCCAGCAGGAGACAGGGGTTTGAGCCCCAGCATTTT

D gene: -
V gene: TRBV10-3
clone size: -
J gene: TRBJ1-5
CDR3 length: 13
CDR3 protein: CAISEDFEQPQHF
CDR3 DNA: TGTGCCATCAGTGAAGACTTTGAGCAGCCCCAGCATTTT

D gene: -
V gene: TRBV24-1
clone size: -
J gene: TRBJ2-3
CDR3 length: 14
CDR3 protein: CATSDLQGGDTQYF
CDR3 DNA: TGTGCCACCAGTGATTTACAGGGCGGAGATACGCAGTATTTT

D gene: -
V gene: TRBV19
clone size: once
J gene: TRBJ2-3
CDR3 length: 15
CDR3 protein: CASSIGGIFTDTQYF
CDR3 DNA: TGTGCCAGTAGTATAGGCGGGATTTTCACAGATACGCAGTATTTT

D gene: -
V gene: TRBV2
clone size: -
J gene: TRBJ2-1
CDR3 length: 13
CDR3 protein: CASSVDRSREQFF
CDR3 DNA: TGTGCCAGCAGTGTAGACAGATCCCGCGAGCAGTTCTTC

D gene: -
V gene: TRBV3-1/TRBV3-2
clone size: few
J gene: TRBJ1-6
CDR3 length: 13
CDR3 protein: CASSQDRVSPLHF
CDR3 DNA: TGTGCCAGCAGCCAAGATCGGGTTTCACCCCTCCACTTT

D gene: TRBD2
V gene: TRBV9
clone size: -
J gene: TRBJ2-1
CDR3 length: 14
CDR3 protein: CASSVAGGTGEQFF
CDR3 DNA: TGTGCCAGCAGCGTAGCGGGAGGTACGGGTGAGCAGTTCTTC

D gene: -
V gene: TRBV24-1
clone size: -
J gene: TRBJ2-5
CDR3 length: 15
CDR3 protein: CATSDQTGLGETQYF
CDR3 DNA: TGTGCCACCAGTGATCAGACAGGCTTAGGGGAGACCCAGTACTTC

D gene: TRBD1
V gene: TRBV30
clone size: -
J gene: TRBJ1-1
CDR3 length: 15
CDR3 protein: CAWSRDRAGNTEAFF
CDR3 DNA: TGTGCCTGGAGTAGGGACAGGGCTGGGAACACTGAAGCTTTCTTT

D gene: -
V gene: TRBV20-1
clone size: -
J gene: TRBJ2-1
CDR3 length: 10
CDR3 protein: CSAYSFEQFF
CDR3 DNA: TGCAGTGCTTATAGTTTTGAGCAGTTCTTC

D gene: -
V gene: TRBV19
clone size: few
J gene: TRBJ1-1
CDR3 length: 12
CDR3 protein: CASSAGYTEAFF
CDR3 DNA: TGTGCCAGTAGTGCGGGCTACACTGAAGCTTTCTTT

D gene: -
V gene: TRBV5-8
clone size: -
J gene: TRBJ1-4
CDR3 length: 13
CDR3 protein: CASRERDMEKLFF
CDR3 DNA: TGTGCCAGCAGGGAGAGGGACATGGAAAAACTGTTTTTT

D gene: TRBD2
V gene: TRBV5-1
clone size: -
J gene: TRBJ2-7
CDR3 length: 13
CDR3 protein: CASSFTAGVEQYF
CDR3 DNA: TGCGCCAGCAGCTTTACAGCGGGGGTCGAGCAGTACTTC

D gene: -
V gene: TRBV6-1
clone size: -
J gene: TRBJ2-3
CDR3 length: 15
CDR3 protein: CASSELVSSTDTQYF
CDR3 DNA: TGTGCCAGCAGTGAACTCGTGAGTAGCACAGATACGCAGTATTTT

D gene: -
V gene: TRBV12-3/TRBV12-4
clone size: few
J gene: TRBJ1-2
CDR3 length: 11
CDR3 protein: CATYLGYGYTF
CDR3 DNA: TGTGCCACCTATCTCGGCTATGGCTACACCTTC

D gene: -
V gene: TRBV2
clone size: -
J gene: TRBJ2-3
CDR3 length: 11
CDR3 protein: CASGGLETQYF
CDR3 DNA: TGTGCCAGCGGGGGACTCGAGACGCAGTATTTT

D gene: -
V gene: TRBV19
clone size: -
J gene: TRBJ1-2
CDR3 length: 14
CDR3 protein: CASSPVSTNYGYTF
CDR3 DNA: TGTGCCAGTAGCCCCGTTTCTACTAACTATGGCTACACCTTC

D gene: TRBD1
V gene: TRBV4-3
clone size: -
J gene: TRBJ1-2
CDR3 length: 16
CDR3 protein: CASSQDVQGSNYGYTF
CDR3 DNA: TGCGCCAGCAGCCAAGACGTACAGGGGTCTAACTATGGCTACACCTTC

D gene: -
V gene: TRBV30
clone size: -
J gene: TRBJ1-2
CDR3 length: 11
CDR3 protein: CAWRDWYGYTF
CDR3 DNA: TGTGCCTGGAGAGACTGGTATGGCTACACCTTC

D gene: TRBD1
V gene: TRBV6-5
clone size: -
J gene: TRBJ1-4
CDR3 length: 15
CDR3 protein: CASSKPRGRGEKLFF
CDR3 DNA: TGTGCCAGCAGTAAACCCAGGGGGCGGGGTGAAAAACTGTTTTTT

D gene: -
V gene: TRBV7-6
clone size: -
J gene: TRBJ2-1
CDR3 length: 14
CDR3 protein: CASSIGREYNEQFF
CDR3 DNA: TGTGCCAGCAGCATCGGCAGGGAATACAATGAGCAGTTCTTC

D gene: -
V gene: TRBV5-5
clone size: -
J gene: TRBJ1-4
CDR3 length: 14
CDR3 protein: CASSIRGMDEKLFF
CDR3 DNA: TGTGCCAGCAGCATCCGGGGAATGGATGAAAAACTGTTTTTT

D gene: -
V gene: TRBV7-8
clone size: -
J gene: TRBJ1-5
CDR3 length: 18
CDR3 protein: CASSLAPGRQYSNQPQHF
CDR3 DNA: TGTGCCAGCAGCTTAGCGCCGGGAAGACAATATAGCAATCAGCCCCAGCATTTT

D gene: TRBD1
V gene: TRBV5-4
clone size: -
J gene: TRBJ1-4
CDR3 length: 14
CDR3 protein: CASSGQGRGEKLFF
CDR3 DNA: TGTGCCAGCAGCGGACAGGGGAGGGGTGAAAAACTGTTTTTT

D gene: TRBD1
V gene: TRBV2
clone size: -
J gene: TRBJ2-5
CDR3 length: 15
CDR3 protein: CASTEDRGLRETQYF
CDR3 DNA: TGTGCCAGCACTGAGGACAGGGGGCTTCGAGAGACCCAGTACTTC

D gene: -
V gene: TRBV6-2/TRBV6-3
clone size: -
J gene: TRBJ1-5
CDR3 length: 13
CDR3 protein: CASSPDRGQPQHF
CDR3 DNA: TGTGCCAGCAGCCCCGACAGAGGCCAGCCCCAGCATTTT

D gene: TRBD1
V gene: TRBV3-1/TRBV3-2
clone size: -
J gene: TRBJ1-6
CDR3 length: 16
CDR3 protein: CASSQGTGAVNSPLHF
CDR3 DNA: TGTGCCAGCAGCCAAGGGACAGGGGCTGTTAATTCACCCCTCCACTTT

D gene: -
V gene: TRBV15
clone size: -
J gene: TRBJ1-2
CDR3 length: 15
CDR3 protein: CATSRDQVGREGYTF
CDR3 DNA: TGTGCCACCAGCAGAGATCAGGTCGGTCGCGAGGGCTACACCTTC